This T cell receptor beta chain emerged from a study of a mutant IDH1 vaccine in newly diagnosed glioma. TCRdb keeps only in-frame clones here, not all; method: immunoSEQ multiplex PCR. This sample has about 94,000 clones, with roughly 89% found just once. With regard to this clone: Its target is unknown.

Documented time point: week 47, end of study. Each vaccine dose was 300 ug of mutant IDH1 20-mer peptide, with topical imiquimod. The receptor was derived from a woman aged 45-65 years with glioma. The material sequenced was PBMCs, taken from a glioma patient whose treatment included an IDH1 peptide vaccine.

The CDR3 sequence is CASSRQEQETQYF. The CDR3 DNA sequence: TGTGCCAGCAGTAGACAGGAACAAGAGACCCAGTACTTC. V gene TRBV6-5 combines with J gene TRBJ2-5; maybe TRBD1 (6 bases). The V end lost 5 bases, the J end lost 2 bases, and 9 bases lay between the germline ends. Germline-derived CDR1 and CDR2 are MNHEY and SVGAGI. This CDR3 is built from 13 residues.